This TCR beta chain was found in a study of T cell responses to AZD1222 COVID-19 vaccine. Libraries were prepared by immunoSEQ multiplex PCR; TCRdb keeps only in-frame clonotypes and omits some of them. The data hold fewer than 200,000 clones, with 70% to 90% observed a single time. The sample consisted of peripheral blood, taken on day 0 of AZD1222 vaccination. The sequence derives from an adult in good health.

The CDR3 bases are TGTGCCAGCAGCCGCGGACAGGTCAACTCTGGAAACACCATATATTTT. Its translation is CASSRGQVNSGNTIYF. The chain links TRBV6-2 or TRBV6-3 to TRBJ1-3, with 7 positions matching TRBD1. V shed 6 bases and J 0 bases; nucleotides not matched to a gene: 8. The length of the CDR3 is 16 residues. Germline CDR1 reads MNHEY; CDR2 reads SVGEGT.